The rows below give T cell receptor beta chains drawn from one sample of a study of blood T cell repertoires in COVID-19. Clones were sequenced by immunoSEQ multiplex PCR, and TCRdb holds only the in-frame ones, with some missing. Here the sample spans roughly 290,000 clones, 75% to 95% being singletons. Input material: peripheral blood. The receptors shown here come from a woman aged 25 to 39 with COVID-19, enrolled during active disease. CDR3s include the opening cysteine and the closing phenylalanine or tryptophan. D genes are given only for firm matches. Part of the rows lack a size; the others show once, few, many or a class for expanded clones.

v_gene: TRBV4-2; j_gene: TRBJ1-2; abundance: .; d_gene: .; CDR3nt: TGTGCCAGCAGCCAAGAGAAGGCAGGGGACTATGGCTACACCTTC; CDR3aa: CASSQEKAGDYGYTF
v_gene: TRBV2; j_gene: TRBJ2-7; abundance: .; d_gene: TRBD2; CDR3nt: TGTGCCAGCAGTGTCGGACTAGACTACGAGCAGTACTTC; CDR3aa: CASSVGLDYEQYF
v_gene: TRBV27; j_gene: TRBJ1-2; abundance: .; d_gene: .; CDR3nt: TGTGCCAGCAGTTTAAACAGGGACTATGGCTACACCTTC; CDR3aa: CASSLNRDYGYTF
v_gene: TRBV19; j_gene: TRBJ2-7; abundance: once; d_gene: .; CDR3nt: TGTGCCAGTAGTATAGGAGTGGAGCAGTACTTC; CDR3aa: CASSIGVEQYF
v_gene: TRBV7-9; j_gene: TRBJ1-1; abundance: .; d_gene: TRBD1; CDR3nt: TGTGCCAGCAGCCACACCCCAGGGGGGACTGAAGCTTTCTTT; CDR3aa: CASSHTPGGTEAFF
v_gene: TRBV4-3; j_gene: TRBJ1-2; abundance: .; d_gene: TRBD1; CDR3nt: TGCGCCAGCAGCCGGGACAGGGAGATAGGCGGCTACACCTTC; CDR3aa: CASSRDREIGGYTF
v_gene: TRBV2; j_gene: TRBJ2-7; abundance: .; d_gene: .; CDR3nt: TGTGCCAGCAGTGAAAACGGTTCGGACGAGCAGTACTTC; CDR3aa: CASSENGSDEQYF
v_gene: TRBV4-3; j_gene: TRBJ1-3; abundance: .; d_gene: .; CDR3nt: TGCGCCAGCAGCCAAGATTCGGGGGGGGCTGGAAACACCATATATTTT; CDR3aa: CASSQDSGGAGNTIYF
v_gene: TRBV4-1; j_gene: TRBJ1-5; abundance: .; d_gene: .; CDR3nt: TGCGCCAGCAGCCAAGAGAACCTTGAGAACAATCAGCCCCAGCATTTT; CDR3aa: CASSQENLENNQPQHF
v_gene: TRBV6-1; j_gene: TRBJ1-1; abundance: once; d_gene: .; CDR3nt: TGTGCCAGCAGTGAAATCGGGAACACTGAAGCTTTCTTT; CDR3aa: CASSEIGNTEAFF
v_gene: TRBV5-1; j_gene: TRBJ2-7; abundance: .; d_gene: .; CDR3nt: TGCGCCAGCAGCTCGGCGACTACGGACGAGCAGTACTTC; CDR3aa: CASSSATTDEQYF
v_gene: TRBV7-9; j_gene: TRBJ2-7; abundance: .; d_gene: TRBD1; CDR3nt: TGTGCCAGCAGCTTAGCCGGGGACAGGGACTACGAGCAGTACTTC; CDR3aa: CASSLAGDRDYEQYF
v_gene: TRBV18; j_gene: TRBJ2-5; abundance: .; d_gene: .; CDR3nt: TGTGCCAGCTCACTTCAACAGGGAGGGGAGACCCAGTACTTC; CDR3aa: CASSLQQGGETQYF
v_gene: TRBV5-6; j_gene: TRBJ1-3; abundance: .; d_gene: .; CDR3nt: TGTGCCAGCAGCTTGGATCGTGGAAACACCATATATTTT; CDR3aa: CASSLDRGNTIYF
v_gene: TRBV5-6; j_gene: TRBJ2-6; abundance: .; d_gene: .; CDR3nt: TGTGCCAGCAGCTTGAGGGGTATTATCGGCAACGTCCTGACTTTC; CDR3aa: CASSLRGIIGNVLTF
v_gene: TRBV11-3; j_gene: TRBJ2-3; abundance: .; d_gene: .; CDR3nt: TGTGCCAGCAGCTTATCAGGCCGGCAGGGTGGCACAGATACGCAGTATTTT; CDR3aa: CASSLSGRQGGTDTQYF
v_gene: TRBV1; j_gene: TRBJ2-2; abundance: .; d_gene: .; CDR3nt: TGCACCAGCAGCCAACCCCGGACTCACTGGGACACCGGGGAGCTGTTTTTT; CDR3aa: CTSSQPRTHWDTGELFF
v_gene: TRBV10-1; j_gene: TRBJ2-2; abundance: .; d_gene: .; CDR3nt: TGCGCCAGCAGTGGACAGCGCACCGGGGAGCTGTTTTTT; CDR3aa: CASSGQRTGELFF
v_gene: TRBV7-3; j_gene: TRBJ2-7; abundance: .; d_gene: .; CDR3nt: TGTGCCAGCAGCCCCGACAGCTACGGACCCTACGAGCAGTACTTC; CDR3aa: CASSPDSYGPYEQYF
v_gene: TRBV18; j_gene: TRBJ2-2; abundance: .; d_gene: .; CDR3nt: TGTGCCAGTTGTCGTAGCGGAAGCACCGGGGAGCTGTTTTTT; CDR3aa: CASCRSGSTGELFF
v_gene: TRBV6-6; j_gene: TRBJ2-7; abundance: .; d_gene: .; CDR3nt: TGTGCCAGCAGTCCCGGGACATACTACGAGCAGTACTTC; CDR3aa: CASSPGTYYEQYF
v_gene: TRBV11-2; j_gene: TRBJ2-3; abundance: .; d_gene: .; CDR3nt: TGTGCCAGCAGCTTAGTGTTTCCTTTCACAGATACGCAGTATTTT; CDR3aa: CASSLVFPFTDTQYF
v_gene: TRBV2; j_gene: TRBJ1-1; abundance: once; d_gene: .; CDR3nt: TGTGCCAGCAGCACTACCGATAACACTGAAGCTTTCTTT; CDR3aa: CASSTTDNTEAFF
v_gene: TRBV4-1; j_gene: TRBJ2-1; abundance: .; d_gene: TRBD2; CDR3nt: TGCGCCAGCAGCCAAGAAGGTCTAGCGGGGTACAATGAGCAGTTCTTC; CDR3aa: CASSQEGLAGYNEQFF
v_gene: TRBV5-1; j_gene: TRBJ2-7; abundance: .; d_gene: .; CDR3nt: TGCGCCAGCAGCTTGAGGGGACATTCCTACGAGCAGTACTTC; CDR3aa: CASSLRGHSYEQYF
v_gene: TRBV27; j_gene: TRBJ1-2; abundance: .; d_gene: .; CDR3nt: TGTGCCAGCAGTTTAGGCAGGCCGTACTATGGCTACACCTTC; CDR3aa: CASSLGRPYYGYTF
v_gene: TRBV27; j_gene: TRBJ2-7; abundance: .; d_gene: TRBD2; CDR3nt: TGTGCCAGCAGTTTATCACTAGCGGGAGGATCCGAGCAGTACTTC; CDR3aa: CASSLSLAGGSEQYF
v_gene: TRBV6-4; j_gene: TRBJ2-1; abundance: .; d_gene: TRBD2; CDR3nt: TGTGCCAGCAGCGTCACTAGCGCAGCCTACAATGAGCAGTTCTTC; CDR3aa: CASSVTSAAYNEQFF
v_gene: TRBV2; j_gene: TRBJ1-1; abundance: .; d_gene: TRBD1; CDR3nt: TGTGCCAGCGTACGGGACAGGGTGAACACTGAAGCTTTCTTT; CDR3aa: CASVRDRVNTEAFF
v_gene: TRBV7-9; j_gene: TRBJ1-2; abundance: .; d_gene: .; CDR3nt: TGTGCCAGCAGCGACCTTATCGGGGGATCTAACTATGGCTACACCTTC; CDR3aa: CASSDLIGGSNYGYTF